Below are 12 T cell receptor beta chains sequenced from a single sample in a study of blood T cell repertoires in COVID-19. Sequenced by immunoSEQ multiplex PCR; TCRdb stores in-frame clones only, minus some. The table records some 180,000 clones, 75% to 90% of them present only once. Material for sequencing was peripheral blood. Every receptor here comes from a woman aged 55-69 years with acute or convalescent COVID-19.

This chain connects TRBV6-5 to TRBJ2-2; 9 bases align to TRBD1. The trim removed 6 bases at V and 5 bases at J, leaving 7 bases unmatched. The CDR3 length is 15 residues. CDR1 and CDR2 from the germline V gene are MNHEY and SVGAGI. CDR3 nucleotides: TGTGCCAGCAGGGGGACAGGGCGTAGGACCGGGGAGCTGTTTTTT. Translated: CASRGTGRRTGELFF.

The genes are TRBV18 and TRBJ1-6, with TRBD1 identical over 10 bases. This CDR3 is built from 16 residues. The trim removed 3 bases at V and 9 bases at J, leaving 8 bases unmatched. The germline V gene has CDR1 KGHSH and CDR2 LQKENI. Here the CDR3 reads CASSPNSGQGFSPLHF. DNA for the CDR3: TGTGCCAGCTCACCTAACTCGGGACAGGGGTTTTCACCCCTCCACTTT.

The CDR3 DNA sequence: TGTGCCAGCATAACAGCCCAGGGAATCGGCGTGCAAAAGCAGTACTTC. Amino acids: CASITAQGIGVQKQYF. This chain joins TRBV2 and TRBJ2-7; D perhaps matches TRBD1 (5 bases). The V end was cut by 7 bases, the J end by 8 bases, with 27 bases between. The germline V gene encodes CDR1 SNHLY and CDR2 FYNNEI. This CDR3 is built from 16 residues. Filled out from reference TRBV2 and TRBJ2-7, the complete variable domain reads EPEVTQTPSHQVTQMGQEVILRCVPISNHLYFYWYRQILGQKVEFLVSFYNNEISEKSEIFDDQFSVERPDGSNFTLKIRSTKLEDSAMYFCASITAQGIGVQKQYFGPGTRLTVT.

CDR3 amino acids: CASGLGAGAYGYTF. The CDR3 nucleotides read TGTGCTAGTGGTTTGGGTGCTGGGGCCTATGGCTACACCTTC. The chain carries TRBV12-5 and TRBJ1-2, with a possible D match to TRBD1 (5 bases). V was clipped by 1 base and J by 4 bases, with 10 bases between them. Germline CDR1 reads LGHNT; CDR2 reads FRNRAP. The CDR3 runs 14 residues.

This chain connects TRBV6-5 to TRBJ1-1, with D maybe TRBD1 (5 bases). V dropped 4 bases and J dropped 5 bases, with 8 bases sitting between them. The CDR3 covers 12 residues. Germline loops: CDR1 MNHEY, CDR2 SVGAGI. The CDR3 here is CASSSGLTEAFF. CDR3 DNA: TGTGCCAGCAGTTCAGGGTTGACTGAAGCTTTCTTT.

J is TRBJ1-2 and V is TRBV6-5; D gene unclear. With 7 bases removed from V and 7 bases from J, the gap between germline ends came to 13 bases. The CDR3 contains 12 residues. CDR1 is MNHEY, CDR2 SVGAGI, per germline. CDR3 amino acids: CASMFPTGGYTF. CDR3 nucleotide sequence: TGTGCCAGCATGTTCCCCACCGGTGGCTACACCTTC.

This clone was detected only a few times. CDR3 loop: CAVGGQETQYF. The CDR3 DNA reads as TGTGCCGTGGGGGGTCAAGAGACCCAGTACTTC. V usage is TRBV6-6 and J usage is TRBJ2-5, with D possibly matching TRBD2 (6 bases). The V and J ends lost 11 bases and 2 bases respectively, with 9 bases between them. Germline V lookup: CDR1 MNHNY, CDR2 SVGAGI (reference sequence). The CDR3 covers 11 residues.

The chain combines TRBV7-8 with TRBJ1-1; weak D call: TRBD1 (6 bases). Looked up from germline, CDR1 is SGHVS and CDR2 is FQNEAQ. V gave up 0 bases and J gave up 11 bases, with 16 bases separating them. The CDR3 has 14 residues. The CDR3 reads CASSLATGSSGAFF. The CDR3 bases are TGTGCCAGCAGCTTAGCGACAGGTTCTTCGGGTGCTTTCTTT.

This clone was recorded only once. The chain is built from TRBV4-1 and TRBJ2-1; 8 bases line up with TRBD1. J lost 8 bases, V lost 11 bases, and 14 bases had no gene match. This CDR3 contains 14 residues. The germline V gene has CDR1 MGHRA and CDR2 YSYEKL. The CDR3 spells CASARQGSLDEQFF. The DNA for the CDR3 is TGCGCCTCAGCAAGACAGGGGAGTTTGGATGAGCAGTTCTTC.

The chain uses TRBV28 and TRBJ1-3; TRBD1 agrees at 7 bases. The CDR3 contains 17 residues. The germline CDR1 and CDR2 sequences are MDHEN and SYDVKM. The V segment lost 3 bases and the J segment 2 bases; nucleotides outside the gene matches: 10. The CDR3 sequence: CASSFSPGQVTGNTIYF. The CDR3 nucleotides are TGTGCCAGCAGTTTTTCTCCCGGACAGGTTACTGGAAACACCATATATTTT.

V gene TRBV10-1 combines with J gene TRBJ2-1; D unresolved. The length of the CDR3 is 13 residues. The V gene's germline CDR1 is WNHNN and CDR2 SYGVQD (reference sequence). V lost 6 bases and J lost 4, with 10 bases in between. The CDR3 region has the DNA TGCGCCAGCAGCCCCAGATTGTACAATGAGCAGTTCTTC. Residues: CASSPRLYNEQFF.

The chain joins TRBV10-3 to TRBJ1-5; 12 bases fit TRBD1. The CDR3 loop spans 17 amino acids. J lost 9 bases, V lost 3 bases, and 12 bases had no gene match. CDR1 is ENHRY, CDR2 SYGVKD, per germline. The CDR3 region is CAISDAGGTGGEGPQHF. Here the CDR3 DNA reads TGTGCCATCAGTGATGCGGGAGGGACAGGGGGCGAAGGGCCCCAGCATTTT.